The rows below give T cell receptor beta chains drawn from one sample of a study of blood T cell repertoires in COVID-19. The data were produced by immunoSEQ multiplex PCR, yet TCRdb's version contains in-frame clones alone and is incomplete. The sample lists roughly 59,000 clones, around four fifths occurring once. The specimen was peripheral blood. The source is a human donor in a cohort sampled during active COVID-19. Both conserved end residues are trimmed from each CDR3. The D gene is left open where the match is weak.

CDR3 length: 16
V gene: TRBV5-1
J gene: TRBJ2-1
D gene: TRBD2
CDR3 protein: ASSLRLAGGLSYNEQF

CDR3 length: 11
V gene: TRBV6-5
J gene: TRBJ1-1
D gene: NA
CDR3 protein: ASNPKGETEAF

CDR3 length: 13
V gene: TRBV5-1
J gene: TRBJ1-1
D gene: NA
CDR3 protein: ASSLGAGAATEAF

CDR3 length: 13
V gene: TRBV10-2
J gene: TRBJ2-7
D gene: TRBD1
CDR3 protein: ASSATTGRVAEQY

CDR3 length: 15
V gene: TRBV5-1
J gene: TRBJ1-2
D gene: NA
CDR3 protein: ASSHTGVARALYGYT

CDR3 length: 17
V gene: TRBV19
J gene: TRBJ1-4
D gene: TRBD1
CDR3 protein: ASSIDTGAITNPNEKLF

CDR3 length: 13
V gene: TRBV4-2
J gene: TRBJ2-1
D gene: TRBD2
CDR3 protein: ASSQEASGDNEQF

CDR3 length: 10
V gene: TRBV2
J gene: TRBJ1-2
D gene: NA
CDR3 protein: ASRWEDYGYT

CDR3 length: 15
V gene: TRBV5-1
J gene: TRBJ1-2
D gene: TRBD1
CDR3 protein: ASSLAGGGDFHYGYT

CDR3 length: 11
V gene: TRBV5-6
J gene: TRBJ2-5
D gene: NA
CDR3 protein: ASSFTVLETQY

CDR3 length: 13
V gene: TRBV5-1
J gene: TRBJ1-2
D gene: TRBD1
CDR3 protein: ASSLGRQGPRGYT

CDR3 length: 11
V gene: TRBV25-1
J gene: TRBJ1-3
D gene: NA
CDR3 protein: ASRGDSGNTIY

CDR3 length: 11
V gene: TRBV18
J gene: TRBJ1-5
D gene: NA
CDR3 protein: ASSPTGSVSQH

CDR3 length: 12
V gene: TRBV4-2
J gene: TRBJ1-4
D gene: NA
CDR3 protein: ASSQDRGTEKLF

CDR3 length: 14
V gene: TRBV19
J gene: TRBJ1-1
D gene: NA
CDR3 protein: ASSIVHRLRNTEAF

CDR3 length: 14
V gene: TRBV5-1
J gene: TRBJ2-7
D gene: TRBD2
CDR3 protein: ASSLVVTSRPNEQY

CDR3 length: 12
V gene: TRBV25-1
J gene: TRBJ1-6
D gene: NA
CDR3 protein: ASGNLGGHSPLH

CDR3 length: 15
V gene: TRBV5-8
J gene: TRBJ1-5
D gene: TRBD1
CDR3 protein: ASSLGGQGHPDQPQH

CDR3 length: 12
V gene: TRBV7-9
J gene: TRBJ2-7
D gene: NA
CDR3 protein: ASSWGTHRYEQY

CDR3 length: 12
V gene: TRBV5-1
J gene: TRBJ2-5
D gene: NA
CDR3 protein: ASSLNGGPETQY

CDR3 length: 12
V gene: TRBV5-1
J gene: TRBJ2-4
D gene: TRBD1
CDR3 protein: ASSRDRGKDIQY

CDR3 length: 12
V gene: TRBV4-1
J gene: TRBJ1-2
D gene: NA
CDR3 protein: ASSPSGSNYGYT

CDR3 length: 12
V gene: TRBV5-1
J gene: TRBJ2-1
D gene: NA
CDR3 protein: ASSLYGSYNEQF

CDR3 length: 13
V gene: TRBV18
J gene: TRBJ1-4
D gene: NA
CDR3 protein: ASSRIQGSDEKLF

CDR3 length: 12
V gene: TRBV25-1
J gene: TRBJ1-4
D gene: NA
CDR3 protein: ASSDPTTNEKLF

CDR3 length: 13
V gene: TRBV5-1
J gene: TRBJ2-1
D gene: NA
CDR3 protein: ASSLAPGAYNEQF

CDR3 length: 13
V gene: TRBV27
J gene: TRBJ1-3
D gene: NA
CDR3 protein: ASSFGIGGGNTIY

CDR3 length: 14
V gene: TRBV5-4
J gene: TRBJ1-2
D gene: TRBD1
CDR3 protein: ASSAGTAIGGYGYT

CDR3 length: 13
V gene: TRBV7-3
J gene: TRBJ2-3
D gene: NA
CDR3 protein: ASSLAGAFTDTQY

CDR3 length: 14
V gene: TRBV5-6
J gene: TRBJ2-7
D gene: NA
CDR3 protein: ASSPRDRQGSYEQY

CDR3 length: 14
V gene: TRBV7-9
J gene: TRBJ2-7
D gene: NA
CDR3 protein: ASSLNSGQPLREQY

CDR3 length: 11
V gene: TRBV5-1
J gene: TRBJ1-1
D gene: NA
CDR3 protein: ASTVTGNTEAF

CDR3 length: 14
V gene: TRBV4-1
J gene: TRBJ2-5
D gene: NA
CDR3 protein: ASSPWGRGIQETQY

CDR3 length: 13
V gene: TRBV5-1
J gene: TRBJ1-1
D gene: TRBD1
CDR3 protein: ASSPNQGANTEAF

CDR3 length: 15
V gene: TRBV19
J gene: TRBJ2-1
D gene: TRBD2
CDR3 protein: ASSIEGTSGIRNEQF

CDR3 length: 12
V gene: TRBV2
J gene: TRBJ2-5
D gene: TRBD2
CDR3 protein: ASSPGLGQETQY

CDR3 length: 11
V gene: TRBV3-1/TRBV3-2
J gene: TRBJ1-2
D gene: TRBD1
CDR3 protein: ASSQGTEGGYT

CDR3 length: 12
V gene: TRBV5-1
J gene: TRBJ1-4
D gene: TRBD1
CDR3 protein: ASSSGTGEEKLF

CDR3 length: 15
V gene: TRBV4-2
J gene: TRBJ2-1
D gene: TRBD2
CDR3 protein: ASSQVGAGETYNEQF

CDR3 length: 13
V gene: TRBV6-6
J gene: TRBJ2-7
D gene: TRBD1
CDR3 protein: ASRDRTGGSYEQY

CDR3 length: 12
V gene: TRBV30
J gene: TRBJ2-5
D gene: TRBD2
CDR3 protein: AWSVRGSGGPQY

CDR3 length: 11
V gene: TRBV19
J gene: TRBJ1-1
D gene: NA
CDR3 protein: ASNVGGEAEAF

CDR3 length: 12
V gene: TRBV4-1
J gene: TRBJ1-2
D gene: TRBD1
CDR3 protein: ASSQVNRGNGYT

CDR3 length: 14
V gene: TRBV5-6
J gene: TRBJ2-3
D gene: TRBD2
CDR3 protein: ASSSPGLAATDTQY

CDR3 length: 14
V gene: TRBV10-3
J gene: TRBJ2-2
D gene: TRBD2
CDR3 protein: AIGSMWRESPGELF

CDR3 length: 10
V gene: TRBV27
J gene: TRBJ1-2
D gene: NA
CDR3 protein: ASKAGANGYT